This T cell receptor beta chain appears in the sequencing data of a study of cytomegalovirus exposure and HLA in healthy donors. Broader study findings: Accurate prediction of HLA-A and HLA-B alleles (for most subjects) was reportedly achieved from TCR beta sequences. 16,951 TCR beta sequences were associated with HLA alleles at 0.05 false discovery rate in a later analysis. A later analysis by the authors found several of the most significant clusters apparently linked to common viral pathogens.

Both 60 Vbeta primers and 13 Jbeta primers went into the PCR. Original processing notes: There were around 77 million unique TCR beta chains by a later count, and some 12 million of them were shared. Clones were read by immunoSEQ multiplex PCR, and TCRdb kept only the in-frame ones, dropping some. The V and J calls and clone size come from that table; D and trimming were worked out from the DNA. Of about 190,000 clones listed, roughly 80% are singletons. J lost 6 bases, V lost 4 bases, and 3 bases had no gene match. CDR3 length: 14 amino acids. The germline gives CDR1 MNHEY, CDR2 SVGAGI. A word on this clone: Its matching antigen is unknown.

V is TRBV6-5 and J is TRBJ2-2; 9 bases are shared with TRBD1. Sequences were obtained from PBMCs. This sequence was found in a woman aged 25-40 years in good health and CMV-seropositive. The CDR3 bases are TGTGCCAGCAGTTTACAGGGGGCGGCCGGGGAGCTGTTTTTT. Translating gives CASSLQGAAGELFF.